The clone carrying this T cell receptor (beta chain) came up a few times. Its antigen is as yet unknown. Every donor, a Caucasian adult, lived in Nashville, Tennessee. This sample is drawn from a study of shared clonotypes between healthy human individuals. In the study overall: CD4 naive and CD4 memory each took three plates per donor, while CD8 naive took two and CD8 memory one.

TCRdb keeps only in-frame clones here, not all; method: immunoSEQ multiplex PCR. The table includes over a million clones, around 74% detected once. The CDR3 length is 13 residues. The germline V gene encodes CDR1 MDHEN and CDR2 SYDVKM. V was clipped by 4 bases and J by 1 base, with 5 bases between them. Study-wide results and limits: Among donors, the sharing of clonotypes was expected to be influenced by sequencing depth. In several donors, about 5% of naive CD4 clonotypes appeared in common.

The gene calls are TRBV28 and TRBJ1-5; D is uncertain. Specimen: memory CD4+ T cells sorted from blood. The subset denotes: CD45RA-negative fraction. The sequence was collected from a man between 18 and 35 years old in good health. CDR3 nucleotide sequence: TGTGCCAGCAGTTACATGAGCAATCAGCCCCAGCATTTT. The encoded protein is CASSYMSNQPQHF.